The next 20 T cell receptor beta chains were all read from a single sample in a study of cytomegalovirus exposure and HLA in healthy donors. Amplification used 60 Vbeta primers and 13 Jbeta primers. TCRdb's copy holds only in-frame clones and misses some; the assay was immunoSEQ multiplex PCR. The repertoire holds a few hundred thousand clones, with around 90% as singletons. Input material: PBMCs. These receptors all come from a woman between 18 and 30 years old in good health and CMV-seronegative.

The genes are TRBV4-1 and TRBJ1-3; D unresolved. Trimming cost V 0 bases and J 0 bases, with 9 bases left between them. The germline V gene encodes CDR1 MGHRA and CDR2 YSYEKL. The CDR3 length is 16 residues. The CDR3 region has the DNA TGCGCCAGCAGCCAAGAGGCAGGATCCTCTGGAAACACCATATATTTT. Amino acids: CASSQEAGSSGNTIYF.

This chain uses TRBV5-1 with TRBJ1-2; maybe TRBD1 (5 bases). The CDR3 runs 14 residues. CDR1 is SGHRS, CDR2 YFSETQ, per germline. Trimming left V 0 bases short and J 4 bases short, with 10 bases between. CDR3 sequence reads: CASSLAVDSYGYTF. The CDR3 region has the DNA TGCGCCAGCAGCTTGGCCGTTGACAGCTATGGCTACACCTTC.

V is TRBV12-5 and J is TRBJ2-3, with a tentative D call TRBD2 (5 bases). In germline, CDR1 is LGHNT, CDR2 FRNRAP. This CDR3 is 16 amino acids long. With 7 bases removed from V and 3 bases from J, the gap between germline ends came to 20 bases. The CDR3 DNA is TGTGCTAGTGTTGGTAGCGACTCGAAGAGTACAGATACGCAGTATTTT. It translates to CASVGSDSKSTDTQYF. Looking up the rest from reference TRBV12-5 and TRBJ2-3 gives the full variable domain: DARVTQTPRHKVTEMGQEVTMRCQPILGHNTVFWYRQTMMQGLELLAYFRNRAPLDDSGMPKDRFSAEMPDATLATLKIQPSEPRDSAVYFCASVGSDSKSTDTQYFGPGTRLTVL.

The chain employs TRBV28 and TRBJ1-2; 8 nucleotides match TRBD1. With 3 bases clipped from V and 5 bases from J, the junction kept 11 bases outside the gene matches. Looked up from germline, CDR1 is MDHEN and CDR2 is SYDVKM. The length of the CDR3 is 16 residues. The CDR3 coding sequence is TGTGCCAGCAGTTTGCCAGGGGGCGCAGCAGTATATGGCTACACCTTC. Its translation is CASSLPGGAAVYGYTF.

The chain joins TRBV7-8 to TRBJ2-1; a weak D match, TRBD2 (5 bases). CDR1 and CDR2 (germline): SGHVS, FQNEAQ. This CDR3 comprises 14 residues. The ends were cut back, 1 base at V and 4 bases at J, with 8 bases in the middle. CDR3 amino acids: CASSLVEGYNEQFF. CDR3 sequence (DNA): TGTGCCAGCAGCTTAGTAGAGGGTTACAATGAGCAGTTCTTC.

The chain uses TRBV27 and TRBJ1-6, with D maybe TRBD1 (6 bases). The germline V gene encodes CDR1 MNHEY and CDR2 SMNVEV (reference sequence). The CDR3 is 14 residues long. V lost 3 bases to trimming and J lost 7 bases, with 10 bases between them. The CDR3 nucleotides are TGTGCCAGCAGTTTTCGGACAGCAAATTCACCCCTCCACTTT. This encodes CASSFRTANSPLHF.

Comments on this clone: This sample includes further DNA sequences coding for the same CDR3. The chain joins TRBV11-2 to TRBJ1-6; D call uncertain. CDR1 and CDR2 (germline): SGHAT, FQNNGV. The CDR3 consists of 14 residues. V was cut by 5 bases and J by 7 bases, with 12 bases left in between. The CDR3 region has the DNA TGTGCCAGCAGCCCCAGAGCGCAGAATTCACCCCTCCACTTT. This codes for CASSPRAQNSPLHF.

This clone showed up just a few times. V usage is TRBV9 and J usage is TRBJ2-1, with 11 bases matching TRBD1. CDR3 length: 17 residues. V gave up 2 bases and J gave up 3 bases; unmatched junction bases: 7. Looked up from germline, CDR1 is SGDLS and CDR2 is YYNGEE. In nucleotides, the CDR3 is TGTGCCAGCAGCGTCGGACAGGGGGCTATGGGCTACAATGAGCAGTTCTTC. Translated: CASSVGQGAMGYNEQFF. The full variable domain, rest sourced from reference TRBV9 and TRBJ2-1, is DSGVTQTPKHLITATGQRVTLRCSPRSGDLSVYWYQQSLDQGLQFLIQYYNGEERAKGNILERFSAQQFPDLHSELNLSSLELGDSALYFCASSVGQGAMGYNEQFFGPGTRLTVL.

The rearrangement links TRBV27 to TRBJ2-7, with 7 positions matching TRBD1. Unmatched junction bases numbered 13, after V lost 1 base and J lost 7 bases. CDR3 length equals 16 residues. Germline CDR1 is MNHEY and CDR2 is SMNVEV (reference sequence). The CDR3, as DNA: TGTGCCAGCAGTTTATTAGGGGGCGACCCTAGGAGGGAGCAGTACTTC. Amino acids: CASSLLGGDPRREQYF.

The chain is built from TRBV2 and TRBJ1-5; 7 bases align to TRBD1. This CDR3 spans 16 amino acids. V was pared by 6 bases and J by 0 bases, with 8 bases of the junction left unmatched. CDR1 and CDR2 from the germline V gene are SNHLY and FYNNEI. The CDR3 spells CASSRQGQYSNQPQHF. CDR3 coding DNA: TGTGCCAGCAGCAGACAGGGTCAGTATAGCAATCAGCCCCAGCATTTT.

V is TRBV7-2 and J is TRBJ1-1, with TRBD1 matching 7 bases. Germline V gene lookup returns CDR1 SGHTA and CDR2 FQGNSA. After removal of 2 bases from V and 3 bases from J, the junction contained 6 bases not matched to a gene. The CDR3 extends over 15 amino acids. CDR3 in DNA: TGTGCCAGCAGCTTATTGGGCAGGGGGTACACTGAAGCTTTCTTT. Translated, it gives CASSLLGRGYTEAFF.

The rearrangement links TRBV7-3 to TRBJ2-3, with D maybe TRBD2 (7 bases). V was clipped by 5 bases and J by 3 bases, with 15 bases between them. CDR1 is SGHTA and CDR2 is FQGTGA in the germline V gene. The CDR3 spans 15 residues. CDR3 in amino acids: CASSPEGGKTDTQYF. CDR3 in DNA: TGTGCCAGCAGCCCCGAGGGGGGGAAGACAGATACGCAGTATTTT. Looking up the rest from reference TRBV7-3 and TRBJ2-3 gives the full variable domain: GAGVSQTPSNKVTEKGKYVELRCDPISGHTALYWYRQSLGQGPEFLIYFQGTGAADDSGLPNDRFFAVRPEGSVSTLKIQRTERGDSAVYLCASSPEGGKTDTQYFGPGTRLTVL.

J is TRBJ1-1 and V is TRBV2; D not certain. Trimming removed 7 bases from V and 0 bases from J, with 9 bases in between. Germline V gene data show CDR1 as SNHLY and CDR2 as FYNNEI. This CDR3 comprises 13 residues. The DNA of the CDR3 is TGTGCCAGCATGATCGGGATGAACACTGAAGCTTTCTTT. This codes for CASMIGMNTEAFF.

V and J are TRBV10-3 and TRBJ1-1; D not certain. V shed 0 bases and J shed 9 bases, with 11 bases lying between them. There are 13 residues in the CDR3. The germline CDR1 and CDR2 sequences are ENHRY and SYGVKD. The CDR3 loop is CAISESQQIKAFF. CDR3 DNA sequence: TGTGCCATCAGTGAGTCGCAACAGATTAAAGCTTTCTTT.

The V gene is TRBV4-1, the J gene TRBJ1-3, with D perhaps TRBD1 (5 bases). V lost 2 bases and J 2 bases, leaving 7 bases between the germline ends. The CDR3 totals 14 residues. Germline values: CDR1 MGHRA, CDR2 YSYEKL. The CDR3 is CASSQRGAGNTIYF. CDR3 sequence (DNA): TGCGCCAGCAGCCAAAGGGGTGCTGGAAACACCATATATTTT.

V usage is TRBV19 and J usage is TRBJ1-2, with 8 bases identical to TRBD1. The V segment lost 7 bases and the J segment 7 bases; nucleotides outside the gene matches: 20. The CDR3 length is 17 residues. CDR1 LNHDA and CDR2 SQIVND come from the germline V gene (reference sequence). This chain's CDR3 is CASTQDRESPLRSGYTF. The CDR3 DNA reads as TGTGCCAGTACCCAGGACAGGGAAAGCCCCCTTAGAAGTGGCTACACCTTC. Full variable domain (missing parts from reference TRBV19 and TRBJ1-2): DGGITQSPKYLFRKEGQNVTLSCEQNLNHDAMYWYRQDPGQGLRLIYYSQIVNDFQKGDIAEGYSVSREKKESFPLTVTSAQKNPTAFYLCASTQDRESPLRSGYTFGSGTRLTVV.

V and J are TRBV30 and TRBJ2-5; 7 nucleotides align to TRBD2. With V trimmed by 0 bases and J by 7 bases, 11 bases remained unmatched. The CDR3 contains 15 residues. CDR1 and CDR2 from the germline V gene are GTSNPN and SVGIG (reference sequence). The CDR3 sequence: CAWSVGLSTSSTQYF. The CDR3 coding sequence is TGTGCCTGGAGTGTAGGACTCTCGACTAGCTCGACCCAGTACTTC.

The chain couples TRBV10-3 to TRBJ2-7; 10 nucleotides line up with TRBD1. The CDR3 totals 15 residues. Germline V gene data show CDR1 as ENHRY and CDR2 as SYGVKD. The V and J ends lost 6 bases and 2 bases, in that order; junction bases with no gene match: 7. CDR3: CAISGRDRGPYEQYF. The CDR3 bases are TGTGCCATCAGCGGAAGGGACAGGGGCCCCTACGAGCAGTACTTC.

CDR3 protein: CSVVGGGATDTQYF. DNA for the CDR3: TGCAGCGTTGTAGGCGGGGGGGCTACAGATACGCAGTATTTT. The chain employs TRBV29-1 and TRBJ2-3, with 9 bases fitting TRBD2. This CDR3 has 14 residues. Germline V gives CDR1 SQVTM, CDR2 ANQGSEA. The junction had 5 bases not matched to a gene; V was cut back by 4 bases and J by 3 bases.

The genes are TRBV11-2 and TRBJ2-2; tentative D call: TRBD2 (7 bases). The CDR3 has 17 amino acids. Trimming took off 0 bases at V and 4 bases at J, with 15 bases between the two ends. The V gene's germline CDR1 is SGHAT and CDR2 FQNNGV. The CDR3 bases are TGTGCCAGCAGCTTAGATAAAGGGGGGGCCATCACCGGGGAGCTGTTTTTT. It is translated as CASSLDKGGAITGELFF. Together with reference TRBV11-2 and TRBJ2-2, the CDR3 gives the full variable domain: EAGVAQSPRYKIIEKRQSVAFWCNPISGHATLYWYQQILGQGPKLLIQFQNNGVVDDSQLPKDRFSAERLKGVDSTLKIQPAKLEDSAVYLCASSLDKGGAITGELFFGEGSRLTVL.